This TCR beta chain was recovered during a study of CD8 T cells in ankylosing spondylitis. In making TCR beta libraries, quantitative 5'-RACE with molecular barcodes was used. Each CDR3 protein gets one entry after TCRdb re-called the 5' RACE reads with MiXCR. Of 200,000 to 250,000 distinct CDR3 sequences listed, 9.5% to 12% are singletons. Study conclusions and caveats: Disease-linked clones had a CD8+ phenotype and relatively low frequency in peripheral blood. Significantly higher representation of disease-linked clones was reported for matched ankylosing spondylitis synovial fluid.

This clonotype was found many times. Its antigen is undetermined. This CDR3 has 14 residues. V dropped 1 base and J dropped 0; count of bases not matched to a gene: 3. Germline V lookup: CDR1 SQVTM, CDR2 ANQGSEA. The TCR was taken from a male donor with ankylosing spondylitis or in good health (not recorded which). The sequenced sample consisted of blood, either unsorted or a sorted T cell fraction (not recorded which). The chain links TRBV29-1 to TRBJ2-7; 7 bases agree with TRBD1. The CDR3 spells CSVEGRGPSYEQYF. For the CDR3, the DNA is TGCAGCGTTGAAGGTAGGGGGCCCTCCTACGAGCAGTACTTC.